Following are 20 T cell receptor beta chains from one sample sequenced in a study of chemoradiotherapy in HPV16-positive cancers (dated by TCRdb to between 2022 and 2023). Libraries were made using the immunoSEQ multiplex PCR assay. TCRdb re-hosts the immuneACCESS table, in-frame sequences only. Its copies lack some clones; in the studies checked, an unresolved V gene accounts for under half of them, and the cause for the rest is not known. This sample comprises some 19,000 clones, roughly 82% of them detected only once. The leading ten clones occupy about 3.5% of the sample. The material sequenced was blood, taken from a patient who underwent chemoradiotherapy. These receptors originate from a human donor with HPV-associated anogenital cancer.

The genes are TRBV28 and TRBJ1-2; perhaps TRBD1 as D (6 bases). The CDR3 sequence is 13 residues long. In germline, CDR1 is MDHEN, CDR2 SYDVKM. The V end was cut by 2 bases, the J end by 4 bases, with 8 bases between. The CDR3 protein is CASSLNRVYGYTF. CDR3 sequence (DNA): TGTGCCAGCAGTTTAAACAGGGTCTATGGCTACACCTTC.

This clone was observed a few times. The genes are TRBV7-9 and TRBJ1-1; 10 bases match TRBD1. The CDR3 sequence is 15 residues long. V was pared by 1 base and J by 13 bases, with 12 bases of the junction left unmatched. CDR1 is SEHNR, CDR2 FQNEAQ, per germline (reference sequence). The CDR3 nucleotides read TGTGCCAGCAGCTTAGAACCCGGACAGGGGGTAATGGATTTCTTT. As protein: CASSLEPGQGVMDFF.

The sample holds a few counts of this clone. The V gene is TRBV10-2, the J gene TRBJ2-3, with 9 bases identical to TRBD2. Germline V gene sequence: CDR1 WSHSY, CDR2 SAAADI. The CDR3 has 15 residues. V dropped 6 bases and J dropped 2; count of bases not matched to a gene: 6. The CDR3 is CASSRQRGDTDTQYF. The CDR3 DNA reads TGCGCCAGCAGCCGTCAGCGGGGGGACACAGATACGCAGTATTTT.

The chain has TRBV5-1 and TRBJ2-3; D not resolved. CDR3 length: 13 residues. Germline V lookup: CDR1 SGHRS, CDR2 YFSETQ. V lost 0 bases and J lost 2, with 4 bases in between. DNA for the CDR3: TGCGCCAGCAGCTTGGACCCCACAGATACGCAGTATTTT. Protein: CASSLDPTDTQYF.

CDR3 amino acids: CASSLAYSTYYNEQFF. The DNA of the CDR3 is TGTGCCAGCAGCTTGGCTTATTCGACTTACTACAATGAGCAGTTCTTC. The rearrangement uses TRBV5-8 and TRBJ2-1, with D hard to call. Germline-derived CDR1 and CDR2 are SGHTS and YDEGEE. V gave up 0 bases and J gave up 3 bases, with 13 bases separating them. The CDR3 has 16 residues.

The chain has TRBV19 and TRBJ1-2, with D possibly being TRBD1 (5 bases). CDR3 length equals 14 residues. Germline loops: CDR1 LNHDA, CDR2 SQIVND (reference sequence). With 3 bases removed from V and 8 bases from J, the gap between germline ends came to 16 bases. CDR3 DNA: TGTGCCAGTAGTATCATTGCGGGGCAAGCGGGCTACACCTTC. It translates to CASSIIAGQAGYTF.

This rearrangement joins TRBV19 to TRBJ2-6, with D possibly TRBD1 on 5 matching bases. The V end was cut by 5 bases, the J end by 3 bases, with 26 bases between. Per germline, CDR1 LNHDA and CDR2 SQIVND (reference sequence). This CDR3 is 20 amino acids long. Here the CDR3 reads CASSLYGVTVASIGANVLTF. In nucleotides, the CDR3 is TGTGCCAGTAGTCTATATGGGGTGACAGTGGCGTCCATTGGGGCCAACGTCCTGACTTTC.

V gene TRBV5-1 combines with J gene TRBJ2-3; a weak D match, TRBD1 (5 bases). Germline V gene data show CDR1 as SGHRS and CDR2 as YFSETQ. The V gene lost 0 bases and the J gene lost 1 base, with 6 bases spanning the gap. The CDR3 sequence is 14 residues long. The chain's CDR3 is CASSLATGTDTQYF. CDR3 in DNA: TGCGCCAGCAGCTTGGCGACAGGCACAGATACGCAGTATTTT.

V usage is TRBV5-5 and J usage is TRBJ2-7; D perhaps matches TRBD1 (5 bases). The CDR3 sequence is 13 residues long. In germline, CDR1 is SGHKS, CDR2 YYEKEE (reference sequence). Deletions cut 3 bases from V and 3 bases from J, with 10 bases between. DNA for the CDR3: TGTGCCAGCAGCTGGCCAGGGAACTACGAGCAGTACTTC. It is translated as CASSWPGNYEQYF.

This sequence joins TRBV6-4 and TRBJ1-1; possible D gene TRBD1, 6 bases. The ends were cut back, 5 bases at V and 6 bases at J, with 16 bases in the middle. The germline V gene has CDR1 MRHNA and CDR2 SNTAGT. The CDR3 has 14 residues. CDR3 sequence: CASSFTLQGPEAFF. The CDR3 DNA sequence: TGTGCCAGCAGTTTCACACTTCAGGGGCCTGAAGCTTTCTTT.

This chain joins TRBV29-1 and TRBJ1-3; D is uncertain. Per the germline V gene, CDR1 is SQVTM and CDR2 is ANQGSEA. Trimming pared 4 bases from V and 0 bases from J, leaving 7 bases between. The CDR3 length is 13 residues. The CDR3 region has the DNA TGCAGCGTTGTGGCCAGCTCTGGAAACACCATATATTTT. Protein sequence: CSVVASSGNTIYF.

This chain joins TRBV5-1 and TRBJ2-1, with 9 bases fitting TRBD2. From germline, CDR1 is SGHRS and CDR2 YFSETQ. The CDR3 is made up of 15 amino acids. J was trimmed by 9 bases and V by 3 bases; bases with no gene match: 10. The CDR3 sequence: CASSSRGGAVGEQFF. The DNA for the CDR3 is TGCGCCAGCAGCTCCCGCGGGGGGGCGGTCGGTGAGCAGTTCTTC.

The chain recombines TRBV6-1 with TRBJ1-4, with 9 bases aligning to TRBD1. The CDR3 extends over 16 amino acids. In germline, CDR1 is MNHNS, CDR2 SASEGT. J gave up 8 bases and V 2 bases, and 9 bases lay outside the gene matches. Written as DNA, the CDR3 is TGTGCCAGCAGTGAAATCGGGACAGGGTTCGGGGAAAAACTGTTTTTT. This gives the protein CASSEIGTGFGEKLFF.

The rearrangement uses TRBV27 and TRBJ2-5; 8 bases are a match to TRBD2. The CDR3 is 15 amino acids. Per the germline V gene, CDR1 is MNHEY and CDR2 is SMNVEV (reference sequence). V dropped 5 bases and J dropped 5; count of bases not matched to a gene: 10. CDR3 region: CASSLVTSGVETQYF. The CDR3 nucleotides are TGTGCCAGCAGTCTGGTCACTAGCGGAGTGGAGACCCAGTACTTC.

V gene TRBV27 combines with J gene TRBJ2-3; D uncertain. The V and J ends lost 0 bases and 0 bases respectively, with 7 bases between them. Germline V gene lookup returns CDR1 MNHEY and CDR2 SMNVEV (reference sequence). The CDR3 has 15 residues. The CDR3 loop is CASSLSRLSTDTQYF. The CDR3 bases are TGTGCCAGCAGTTTATCTCGTTTAAGCACAGATACGCAGTATTTT.

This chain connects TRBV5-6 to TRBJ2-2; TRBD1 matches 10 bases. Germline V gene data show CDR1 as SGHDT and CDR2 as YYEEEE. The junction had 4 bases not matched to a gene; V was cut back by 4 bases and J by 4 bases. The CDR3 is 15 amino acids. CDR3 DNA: TGTGCCAGCAGCCCGACAGGGGGCGGCACCGGGGAGCTGTTTTTT. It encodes CASSPTGGGTGELFF.

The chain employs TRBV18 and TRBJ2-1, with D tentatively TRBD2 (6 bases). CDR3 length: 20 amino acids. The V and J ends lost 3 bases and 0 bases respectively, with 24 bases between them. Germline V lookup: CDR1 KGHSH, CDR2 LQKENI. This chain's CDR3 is CASSPIAGVSSGSSYNEQFF. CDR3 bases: TGTGCCAGCTCACCGATTGCTGGGGTGAGTTCCGGGAGCTCCTACAATGAGCAGTTCTTC. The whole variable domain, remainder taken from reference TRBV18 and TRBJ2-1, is NAGVMQNPRHLVRRRGQEARLRCSPMKGHSHVYWYRQLPEEGLKFMVYLQKENIIDESGMPKERFSAEFPKEGPSILRIQQVVRGDSAAYFCASSPIAGVSSGSSYNEQFFGPGTRLTVL.

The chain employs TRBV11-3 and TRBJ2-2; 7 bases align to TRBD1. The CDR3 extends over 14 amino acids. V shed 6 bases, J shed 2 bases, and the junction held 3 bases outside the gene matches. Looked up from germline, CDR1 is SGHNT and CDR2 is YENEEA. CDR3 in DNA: TGTGCCAGCAGGGGGGACAGAAACACCGGGGAGCTGTTTTTT. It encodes CASRGDRNTGELFF. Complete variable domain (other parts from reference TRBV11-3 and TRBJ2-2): EAGVVQSPRYKIIEKKQPVAFWCNPISGHNTLYWYLQNLGQGPELLIRYENEEAVDDSQLPKDRFSAERLKGVDSTLKIQPAELGDSAVYLCASRGDRNTGELFFGEGSRLTVL.

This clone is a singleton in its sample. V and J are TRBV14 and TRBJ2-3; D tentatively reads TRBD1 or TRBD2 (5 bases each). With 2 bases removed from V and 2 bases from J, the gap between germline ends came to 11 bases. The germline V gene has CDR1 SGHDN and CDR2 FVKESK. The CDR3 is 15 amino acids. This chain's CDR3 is CASSQWGRDTDTQYF. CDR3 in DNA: TGTGCCAGCAGCCAATGGGGACGGGACACAGATACGCAGTATTTT.

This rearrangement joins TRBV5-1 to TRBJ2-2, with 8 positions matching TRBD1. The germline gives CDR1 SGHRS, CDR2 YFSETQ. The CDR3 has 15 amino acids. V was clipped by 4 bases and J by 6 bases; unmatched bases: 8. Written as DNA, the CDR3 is TGCGCCAGCAGCCCCGGACAGGGTGGCGCCGGGGAGCTGTTTTTT. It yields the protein CASSPGQGGAGELFF.